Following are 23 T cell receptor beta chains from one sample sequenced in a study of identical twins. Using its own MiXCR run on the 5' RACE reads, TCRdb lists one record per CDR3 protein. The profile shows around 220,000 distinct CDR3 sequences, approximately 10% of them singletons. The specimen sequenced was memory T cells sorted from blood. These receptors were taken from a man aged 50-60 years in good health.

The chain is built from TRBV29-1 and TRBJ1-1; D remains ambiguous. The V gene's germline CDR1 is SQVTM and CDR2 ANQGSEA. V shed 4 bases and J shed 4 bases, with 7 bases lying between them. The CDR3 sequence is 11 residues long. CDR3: CSVVLRTEAFF. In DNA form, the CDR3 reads TGCAGCGTTGTTTTGCGCACTGAAGCTTTCTTT.

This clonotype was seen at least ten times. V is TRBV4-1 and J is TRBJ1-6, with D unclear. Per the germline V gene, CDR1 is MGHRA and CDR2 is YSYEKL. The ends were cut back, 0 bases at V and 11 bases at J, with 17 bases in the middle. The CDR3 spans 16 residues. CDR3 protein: CASSQDPDAAGTPLHF. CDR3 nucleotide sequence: TGCGCCAGCAGCCAAGACCCGGACGCGGCCGGAACACCCCTCCACTTT.

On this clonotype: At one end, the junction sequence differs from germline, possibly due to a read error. DNA for the CDR3: TGTGCCAGCAGCATAGCGGTAGCGGGGCATGAGCAGTTCTTC. Its protein is CASSIAVAGHEQFF. This chain uses TRBV7-2 with TRBJ2-1, with 8 bases aligning to TRBD2. CDR1 is SGHTA, CDR2 FQGNSA, per germline. This CDR3 has 14 amino acids.

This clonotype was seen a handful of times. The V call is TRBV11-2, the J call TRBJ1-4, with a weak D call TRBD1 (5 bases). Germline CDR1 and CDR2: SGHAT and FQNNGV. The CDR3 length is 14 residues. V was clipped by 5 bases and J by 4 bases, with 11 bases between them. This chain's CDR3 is CASSQGLLNEKLFF. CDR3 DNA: TGTGCCAGCAGCCAGGGCCTACTTAATGAAAAACTGTTTTTT.

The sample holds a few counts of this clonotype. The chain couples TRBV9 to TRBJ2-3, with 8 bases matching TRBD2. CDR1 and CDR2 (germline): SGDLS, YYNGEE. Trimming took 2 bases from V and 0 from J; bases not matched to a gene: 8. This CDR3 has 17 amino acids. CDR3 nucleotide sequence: TGTGCCAGCAGCGTGAATCTACTAGCGGAGAGCACAGATACGCAGTATTTT. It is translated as CASSVNLLAESTDTQYF.

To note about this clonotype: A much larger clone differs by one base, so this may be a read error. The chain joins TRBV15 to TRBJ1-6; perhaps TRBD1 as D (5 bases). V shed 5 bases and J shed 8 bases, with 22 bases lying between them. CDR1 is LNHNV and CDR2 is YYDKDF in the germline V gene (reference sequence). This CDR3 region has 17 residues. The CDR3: CATSGEPGTVSDSPLHF. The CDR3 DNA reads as TGTGCCACCAGCGGGGAACCCGGGACGGTTAGTGATTCACCCCTCCACTTT. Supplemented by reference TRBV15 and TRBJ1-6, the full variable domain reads DAMVIQNPRYQVTQFGKPVTLSCSQTLNHNVMYWYQQKSSQAPKLLFHYYDKDFNNEADTPDNFQSRRPNTSFCFLDIRSPGLGDTAMYLCATSGEPGTVSDSPLHFGNGTRLTVT.

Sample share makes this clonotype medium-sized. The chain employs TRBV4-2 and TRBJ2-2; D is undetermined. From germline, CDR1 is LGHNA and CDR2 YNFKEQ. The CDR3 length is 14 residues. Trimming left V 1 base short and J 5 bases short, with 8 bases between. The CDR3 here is CASSQAYRTGELFF. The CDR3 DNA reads TGTGCCAGCAGCCAAGCCTATAGGACCGGGGAGCTGTTTTTT.

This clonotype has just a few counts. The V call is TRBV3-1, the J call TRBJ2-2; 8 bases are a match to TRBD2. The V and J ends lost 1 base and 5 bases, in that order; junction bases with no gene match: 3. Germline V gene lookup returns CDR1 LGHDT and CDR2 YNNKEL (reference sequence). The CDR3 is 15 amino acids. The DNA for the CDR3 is TGTGCCAGCAGCCAAGCGGGAGGGGGTACCGGGGAGCTGTTTTTT. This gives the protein CASSQAGGGTGELFF.

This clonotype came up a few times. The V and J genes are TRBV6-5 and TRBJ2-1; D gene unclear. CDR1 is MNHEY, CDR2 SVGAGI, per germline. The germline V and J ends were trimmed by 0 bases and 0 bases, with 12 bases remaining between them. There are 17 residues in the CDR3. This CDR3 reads CASSYSISAPSYNEQFF. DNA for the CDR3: TGTGCCAGCAGTTACTCGATAAGCGCCCCCTCCTACAATGAGCAGTTCTTC.

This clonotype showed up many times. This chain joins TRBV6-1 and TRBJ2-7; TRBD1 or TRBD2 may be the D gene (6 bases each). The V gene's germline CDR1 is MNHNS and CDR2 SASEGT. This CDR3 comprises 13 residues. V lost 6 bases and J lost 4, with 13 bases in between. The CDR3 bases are TGTGCCAGCAGCCGGGGGCAAGAGTACGAGCAGTACTTC. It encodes CASSRGQEYEQYF.

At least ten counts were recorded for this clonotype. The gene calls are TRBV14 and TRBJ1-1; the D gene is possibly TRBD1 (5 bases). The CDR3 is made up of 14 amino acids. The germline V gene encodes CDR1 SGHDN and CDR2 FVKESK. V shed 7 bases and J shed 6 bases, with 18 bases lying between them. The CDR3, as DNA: TGTGCCAGCAAAGGCGACCTAGGGGTCCCTGAAGCTTTCTTT. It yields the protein CASKGDLGVPEAFF.

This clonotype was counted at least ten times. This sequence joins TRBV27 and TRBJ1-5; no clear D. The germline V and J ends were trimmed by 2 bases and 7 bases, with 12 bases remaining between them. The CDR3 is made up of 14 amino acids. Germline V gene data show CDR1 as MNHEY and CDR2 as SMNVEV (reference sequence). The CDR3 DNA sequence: TGTGCCAGCAGTTTAACGGGCGAAGGGCAGCCCCAGCATTTT. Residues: CASSLTGEGQPQHF.

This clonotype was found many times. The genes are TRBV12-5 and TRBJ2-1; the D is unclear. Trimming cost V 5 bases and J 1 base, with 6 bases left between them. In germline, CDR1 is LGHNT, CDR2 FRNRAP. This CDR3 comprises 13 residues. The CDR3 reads CASGMGSYNEQFF. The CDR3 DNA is TGTGCTAGTGGTATGGGATCCTACAATGAGCAGTTCTTC.

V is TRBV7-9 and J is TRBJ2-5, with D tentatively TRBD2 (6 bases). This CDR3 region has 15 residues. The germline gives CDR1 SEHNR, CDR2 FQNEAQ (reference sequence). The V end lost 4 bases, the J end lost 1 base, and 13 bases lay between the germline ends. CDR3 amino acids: CASSSEGGIQETQYF. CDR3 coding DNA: TGTGCCAGCAGCTCAGAAGGCGGGATCCAAGAGACCCAGTACTTC.

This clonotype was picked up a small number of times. The CDR3 loop reads CASSQDRTSSYNSPLHF. The DNA for the CDR3 is TGTGCCAGCAGCCAAGATAGGACCAGCTCCTATAATTCACCCCTCCACTTT. The V gene is TRBV4-2, the J gene TRBJ1-6; unclear D gene. The CDR3 covers 17 residues. V was trimmed by 0 bases and J by 0 bases, leaving 9 bases between them. Germline CDR1 reads LGHNA; CDR2 reads YNFKEQ.

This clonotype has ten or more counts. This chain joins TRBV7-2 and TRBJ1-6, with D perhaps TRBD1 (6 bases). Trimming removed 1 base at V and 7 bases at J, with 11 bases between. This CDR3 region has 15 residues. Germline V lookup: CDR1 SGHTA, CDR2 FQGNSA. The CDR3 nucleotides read TGTGCCAGCAGCTTAGTGCGTCAGGGGAATTCACCCCTCCACTTT. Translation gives CASSLVRQGNSPLHF.

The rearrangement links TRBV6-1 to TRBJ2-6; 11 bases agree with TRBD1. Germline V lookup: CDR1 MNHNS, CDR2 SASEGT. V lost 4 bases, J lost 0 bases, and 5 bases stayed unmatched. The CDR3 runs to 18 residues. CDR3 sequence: CASSAGTGGPSGANVLTF. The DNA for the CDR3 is TGTGCCAGCAGTGCCGGGACAGGGGGACCCTCTGGGGCCAACGTCCTGACTTTC.

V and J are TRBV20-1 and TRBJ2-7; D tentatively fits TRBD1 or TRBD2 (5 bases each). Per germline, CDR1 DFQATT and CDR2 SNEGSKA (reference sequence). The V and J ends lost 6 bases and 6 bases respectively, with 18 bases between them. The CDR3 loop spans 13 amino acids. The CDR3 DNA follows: TGCAGTGCCCAAATGGGGGTGGACGCCGAGCAGTACTTC. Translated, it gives CSAQMGVDAEQYF.

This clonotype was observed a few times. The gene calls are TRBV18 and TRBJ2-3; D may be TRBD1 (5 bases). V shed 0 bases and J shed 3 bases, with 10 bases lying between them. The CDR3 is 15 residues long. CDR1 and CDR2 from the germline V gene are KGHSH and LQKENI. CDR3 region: CASSPPSQGTDTQYF. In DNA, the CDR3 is TGTGCCAGCTCACCACCGTCCCAGGGAACAGATACGCAGTATTTT. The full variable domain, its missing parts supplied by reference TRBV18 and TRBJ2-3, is NAGVMQNPRHLVRRRGQEARLRCSPMKGHSHVYWYRQLPEEGLKFMVYLQKENIIDESGMPKERFSAEFPKEGPSILRIQQVVRGDSAAYFCASSPPSQGTDTQYFGPGTRLTVL.

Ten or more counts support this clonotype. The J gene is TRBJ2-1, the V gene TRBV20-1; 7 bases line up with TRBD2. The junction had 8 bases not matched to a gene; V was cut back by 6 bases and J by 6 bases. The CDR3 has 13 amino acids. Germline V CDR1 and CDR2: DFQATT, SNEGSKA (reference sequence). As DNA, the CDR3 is TGCAGTGCCCGACGCCCGGGGGGCAATGAGCAGTTCTTC. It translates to CSARRPGGNEQFF.

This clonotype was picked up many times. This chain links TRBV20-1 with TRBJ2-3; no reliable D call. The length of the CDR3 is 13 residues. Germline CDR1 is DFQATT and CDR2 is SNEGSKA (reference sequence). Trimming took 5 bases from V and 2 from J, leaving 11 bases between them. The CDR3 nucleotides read TGCAGTGCTTCCCGGACGGACACAGATACGCAGTATTTT. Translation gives CSASRTDTDTQYF.

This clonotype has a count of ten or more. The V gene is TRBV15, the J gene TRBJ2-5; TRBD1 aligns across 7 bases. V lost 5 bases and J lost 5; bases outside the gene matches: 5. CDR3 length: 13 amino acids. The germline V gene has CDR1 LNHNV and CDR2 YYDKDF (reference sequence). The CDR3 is CATSDREWETQYF. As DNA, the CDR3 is TGTGCCACCAGCGACAGGGAATGGGAGACCCAGTACTTC.

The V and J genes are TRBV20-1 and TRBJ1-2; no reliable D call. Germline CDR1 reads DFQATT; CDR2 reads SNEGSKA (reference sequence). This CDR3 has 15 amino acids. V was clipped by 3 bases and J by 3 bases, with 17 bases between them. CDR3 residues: CSASPQTRSYYGYTF. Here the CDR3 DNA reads TGCAGTGCTAGCCCTCAAACTAGGAGTTACTATGGCTACACCTTC.